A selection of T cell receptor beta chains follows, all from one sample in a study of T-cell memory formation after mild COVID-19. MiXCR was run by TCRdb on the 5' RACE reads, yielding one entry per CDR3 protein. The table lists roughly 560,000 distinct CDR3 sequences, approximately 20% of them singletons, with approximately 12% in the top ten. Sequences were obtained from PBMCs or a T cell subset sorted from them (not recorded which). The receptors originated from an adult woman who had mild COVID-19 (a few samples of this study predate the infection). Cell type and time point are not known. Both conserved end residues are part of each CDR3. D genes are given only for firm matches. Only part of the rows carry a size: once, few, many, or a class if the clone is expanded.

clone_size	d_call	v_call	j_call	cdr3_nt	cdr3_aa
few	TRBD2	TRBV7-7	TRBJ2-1	TGTGCCAGCAGCTTAGCGCTTGGCGGGGGGCCCTTGGAGCAGTTCTTC	CASSLALGGGPLEQFF
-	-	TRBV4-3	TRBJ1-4	TGCGCCAGCAGCCAAGATGACCCGGGCGGGACTAATGAAAAACTGTTTTTT	CASSQDDPGGTNEKLFF
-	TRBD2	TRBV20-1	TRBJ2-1	TGCAGTGCTAGAGAACGGGAGGGCTCTTACAATGAGCAGTTCTTC	CSAREREGSYNEQFF
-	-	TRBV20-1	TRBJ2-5	TGCAGTGCCCAGGGGAGCCAAGAGACCCAGTACTTC	CSAQGSQETQYF
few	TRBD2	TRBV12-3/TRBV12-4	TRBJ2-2	TGTGCCAGCAGTTTAGTCTCCTGGGTAGCGGGAGGGCCCGCGAACACCGGGGAGCTGTTTTTT	CASSLVSWVAGGPANTGELFF
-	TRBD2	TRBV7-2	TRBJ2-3	TGTGCCAGCAGCTCCATAGCGGGAGGGCCCACAGATACGCAGTATTTT	CASSSIAGGPTDTQYF
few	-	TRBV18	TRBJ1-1	TGTGCCAGCTCACCATCGGTCCGACCGAACACTGAAGCTTTCTTT	CASSPSVRPNTEAFF
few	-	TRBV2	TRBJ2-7	TGTGCCAGCAGTGACGGACCGGGGTTATCCTACGAGCAGTACTTC	CASSDGPGLSYEQYF
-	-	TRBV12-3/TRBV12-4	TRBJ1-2	TGTGCCAGCAGTTTAGCCCCGTTCTATGGCTACACCTTC	CASSLAPFYGYTF
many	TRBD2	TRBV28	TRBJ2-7	TGTGCCAGCAGCCCCCGGGGGGGAGGTTCCTACGAGCAGTACTTC	CASSPRGGGSYEQYF
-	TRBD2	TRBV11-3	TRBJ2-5	TGTGCCAGCAGCTTTTCCGCGGGAGGTTCTGAGACCCAGTACTTC	CASSFSAGGSETQYF
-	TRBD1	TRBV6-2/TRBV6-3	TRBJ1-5	TGTGCCAGCAGTCCGCTGACAGGGCGCCCTCAGCCCCAGCATTTT	CASSPLTGRPQPQHF
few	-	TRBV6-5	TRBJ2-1	TGTGCCAGCAGTTCGGCATACTCGTACAATGAGCAGTTCTTC	CASSSAYSYNEQFF
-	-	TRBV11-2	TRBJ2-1	TGTGCCAGCAGACAAACAGGGAGAGACTACAATGAGCAGTTCTTC	CASRQTGRDYNEQFF
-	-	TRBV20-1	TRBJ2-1	TGCAGTGCTAGAGAACAGTGGGGGGATGAGCAGTTCTTC	CSAREQWGDEQFF
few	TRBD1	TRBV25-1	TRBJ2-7	TGTGCCAGCAGTGGGGACAGGGACCACGAGCAGTACTTC	CASSGDRDHEQYF
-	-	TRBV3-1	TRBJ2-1	TGTGCCAGCAGGCGAAGAACAGGGTCGGATTCGGGAGAGCAGTTCTTC	CASRRRTGSDSGEQFF
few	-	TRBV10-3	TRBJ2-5	TGTGCCATCAGTAAGGACACAGGTCAAGAGACCCAGTACTTC	CAISKDTGQETQYF
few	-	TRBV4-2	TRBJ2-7	TGTGCCAGCAGCCAAGAAGGAGGGAAGGTCGGCTACGAGCAGTACTTC	CASSQEGGKVGYEQYF
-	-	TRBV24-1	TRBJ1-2	TGTGCCACCAGTGAGGCCACCGGGGACGGTCCCCTTGGCTACACCTTC	CATSEATGDGPLGYTF
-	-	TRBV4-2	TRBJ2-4	TGTGCCAGCAGCCAACTGTCACCCAGGGACATTCAGTACTTC	CASSQLSPRDIQYF
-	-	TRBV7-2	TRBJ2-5	TGTGCCAGCAGCTTCTCGTGGACCCAGTACTTC	CASSFSWTQYF
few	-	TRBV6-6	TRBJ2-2	TGTGCCAGCAGTTACAACAGTGTCGCGAACACCGGGGAGCTGTTTTTT	CASSYNSVANTGELFF
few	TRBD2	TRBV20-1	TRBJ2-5	TGCAGTGCTAGAGAGGGCGCGGGAGTAGACAAAGAGACCCAGTACTTC	CSAREGAGVDKETQYF
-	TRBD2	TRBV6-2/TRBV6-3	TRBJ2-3	TGTGCCAGCAGTGACTTACTAGCGGGAGCGGCGGATACGCAGTATTTT	CASSDLLAGAADTQYF
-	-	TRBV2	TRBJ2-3	TGTGCCAGCAGTAAGTCAGATACGCAGTATTTT	CASSKSDTQYF
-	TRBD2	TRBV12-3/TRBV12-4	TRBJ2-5	TGTGCCAGCAGTTTAACGGGAGCGGGGGCCCAGTACTTC	CASSLTGAGAQYF
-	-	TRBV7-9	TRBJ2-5	TGTGCCAGCAGCTTATCTCCTTTCGGTCCCGAGACCCAGTACTTC	CASSLSPFGPETQYF
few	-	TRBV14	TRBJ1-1	TGTGCCAGCAGCACCCGACAGAATATGAACACTGAAGCTTTCTTT	CASSTRQNMNTEAFF
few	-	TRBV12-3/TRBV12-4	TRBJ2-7	TGTGCCAGCAGTGACATCTCCTACGAGCAGTACTTC	CASSDISYEQYF
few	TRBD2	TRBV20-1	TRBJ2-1	TGCAGTGCTAGAGTCCGAGCGGGGGGCTCTGAGCGGTCGTTTTATGAGCAGTTCTTC	CSARVRAGGSERSFYEQFF
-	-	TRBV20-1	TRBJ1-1	TGCAGTGCTAGTAGGGACCTCAGGACGGACACTGAAGCTTTCTTT	CSASRDLRTDTEAFF